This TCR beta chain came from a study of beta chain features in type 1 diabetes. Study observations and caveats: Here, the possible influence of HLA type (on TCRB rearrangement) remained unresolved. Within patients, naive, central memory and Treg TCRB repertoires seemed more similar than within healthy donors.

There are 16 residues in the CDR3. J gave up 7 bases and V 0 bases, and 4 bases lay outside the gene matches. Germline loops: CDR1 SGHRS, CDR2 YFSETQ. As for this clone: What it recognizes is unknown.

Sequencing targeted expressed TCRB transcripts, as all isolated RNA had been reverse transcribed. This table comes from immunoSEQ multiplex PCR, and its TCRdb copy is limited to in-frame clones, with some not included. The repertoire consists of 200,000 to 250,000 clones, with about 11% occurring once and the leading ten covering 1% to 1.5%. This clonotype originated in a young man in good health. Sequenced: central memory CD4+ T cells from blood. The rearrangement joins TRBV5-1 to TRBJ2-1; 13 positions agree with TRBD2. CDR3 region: CASSLDGLAGANEQFF. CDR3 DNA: TGCGCCAGCAGCTTGGATGGACTAGCGGGGGCTAATGAGCAGTTCTTC.